This T cell receptor beta chain appears in the sequencing data of a study of T cells in pancreatic ductal adenocarcinoma. A word on this clone: The antigen is unknown.

After removal of 8 bases from V and 3 bases from J, the junction contained 9 bases not matched to a gene. CDR1 is SNHLY, CDR2 FYNNEI, per germline. This CDR3 has 15 residues. Using immunoSEQ multiplex PCR, the repertoire was profiled, and TCRdb retains in-frame clones only, with some absent. The repertoire holds about 16,000 clones, with 91% as singletons. Study-wide results and limits: The resected pancreatic cancer cohort was biased toward the minority with early-stage disease. Unique clonotypes were roughly 8-fold more numerous in blood than in tumor. No significant tumor-blood clonality difference; means were about 0.1 and 0.065.

The selected patients with pancreatic ductal adenocarcinoma had surgery but no neoadjuvant therapy. Sequenced sample: PBMCs. This sequence joins TRBV2 and TRBJ2-7; 11 bases map to TRBD2. The clonotype comes from a human donor with pancreatic ductal adenocarcinoma. CDR3 nucleotide sequence: TGTGCCAGCGTTTTTGATACTAGCGGGAGCTACGAGCAGTACTTC. It codes for CASVFDTSGSYEQYF.